The 12 T cell receptor beta chains below were found in one sample sequenced in a study of T cells after yellow fever vaccination. One entry per CDR3 protein, called by TCRdb with MiXCR from the 5' RACE reads. This repertoire shows 500,000 to 700,000 distinct CDR3 sequences, about a fifth found once; its top ten account for roughly an eighth. Sequencing used PBMCs, obtained 15 days after the yellow fever booster vaccination. The receptor source for this set is a man aged 25 to 40 who received the YFV17D yellow fever vaccine.

The CDR3 loop is CSAIWRETQYF. The CDR3 bases are TGCAGTGCTATCTGGAGGGAGACCCAGTACTTC. The chain uses TRBV20-1 and TRBJ2-5; D may be TRBD2 (5 bases). The CDR3 is made up of 11 amino acids. Germline CDR1 reads DFQATT; CDR2 reads SNEGSKA (reference sequence). V was trimmed by 4 bases and J by 5 bases, leaving 8 bases between them.

V usage is TRBV7-9 and J usage is TRBJ2-1; 8 nucleotides align to TRBD2. With V trimmed by 5 bases and J by 3 bases, 9 bases remained unmatched. Germline V CDR1 and CDR2: SEHNR, FQNEAQ (reference sequence). The CDR3 has 16 amino acids. The CDR3 sequence: CASSLEGSGSYNEQFF. For the CDR3, the DNA is TGTGCCAGCAGCCTCGAGGGGAGCGGGAGCTACAATGAGCAGTTCTTC.

V is TRBV7-9 and J is TRBJ2-1, with TRBD1 matching 8 bases. Trimming took 2 bases from V and 7 from J; bases not matched to a gene: 7. Germline loops: CDR1 SEHNR, CDR2 FQNEAQ (reference sequence). The CDR3 spans 15 residues. The CDR3 here is CASSLLKDRVNEQFF. CDR3 DNA: TGTGCCAGCAGCTTATTGAAGGACAGGGTGAATGAGCAGTTCTTC.

This clonotype was seen a few times. V is TRBV5-1 and J is TRBJ1-1; TRBD1 agrees at 12 bases. The CDR3 sequence is 16 residues long. Germline CDR1 reads SGHRS; CDR2 reads YFSETQ. The V and J ends lost 4 bases and 6 bases, in that order; junction bases with no gene match: 10. As DNA, the CDR3 is TGCGCCAGCAGCCTGATTTCGGGACAGGGGGCGCCTGAAGCTTTCTTT. This encodes CASSLISGQGAPEAFF.

This clonotype was found a few times. The chain links TRBV29-1 to TRBJ2-2; the match to TRBD1 covers 9 bases. CDR3 length: 15 amino acids. CDR1 SQVTM and CDR2 ANQGSEA come from the germline V gene. V was clipped by 7 bases and J by 6 bases; unmatched bases: 12. The CDR3 DNA is TGCAGCGCCCACCGACCGGGACAGGGAGCCGGGGAGCTGTTTTTT. This encodes CSAHRPGQGAGELFF.

This sequence joins TRBV10-3 and TRBJ2-1, with 10 bases matching TRBD2. V was clipped by 10 bases and J by 6 bases; unmatched bases: 9. The germline gives CDR1 ENHRY, CDR2 SYGVKD. The CDR3 sequence is 14 residues long. CDR3 sequence (DNA): TGTGCCACCCACTTAGCGGGAGGTTTCAATGAGCAGTTCTTC. Protein sequence: CATHLAGGFNEQFF.

The sample holds a few counts of this clonotype. The rearrangement links TRBV5-6 to TRBJ1-2, with D possibly TRBD1 on 6 matching bases. V lost 0 bases to trimming and J lost 5 bases, with 11 bases between them. The length of the CDR3 is 14 residues. Germline V lookup: CDR1 SGHDT, CDR2 YYEEEE. CDR3: CASSLGLTGYGYTF. The DNA of the CDR3 is TGTGCCAGCAGCTTGGGACTTACAGGGTATGGCTACACCTTC.

Only a few counts were recorded for this clonotype. The CDR3 is CASSPGTAARQAYEQYF. DNA for the CDR3: TGTGCCAGCTCACCAGGGACAGCGGCCCGGCAGGCCTACGAGCAGTACTTC. The rearrangement links TRBV18 to TRBJ2-7; 7 bases align to TRBD1. The germline V gene has CDR1 KGHSH and CDR2 LQKENI. The V segment lost 2 bases and the J segment 2 bases; nucleotides outside the gene matches: 12. This CDR3 is built from 17 residues.

The J gene is TRBJ2-5, the V gene TRBV20-1, with TRBD1 as a possible D gene (5 bases). Germline assignment: CDR1 DFQATT and CDR2 SNEGSKA (reference sequence). This CDR3 has 15 amino acids. V gave up 1 base and J gave up 5 bases, with 17 bases separating them. The CDR3 DNA sequence: TGCAGTGCTAGAGTAGGTAGACAGCAAAGGGAGACCCAGTACTTC. Translating gives CSARVGRQQRETQYF.

The chain employs TRBV15 and TRBJ2-1, with 7 bases matching TRBD2. CDR1 is LNHNV and CDR2 is YYDKDF in the germline V gene (reference sequence). The CDR3 runs to 15 residues. Trimming removed 1 base from V and 4 bases from J; junction bases left unmatched: 4. The CDR3 DNA is TGTGCCACCAGCAGAGGTCAGGGAGGGTACAATGAGCAGTTCTTC. Translating it yields CATSRGQGGYNEQFF. The full variable domain, with the rest looked up from reference TRBV15 and TRBJ2-1, is DAMVIQNPRYQVTQFGKPVTLSCSQTLNHNVMYWYQQKSSQAPKLLFHYYDKDFNNEADTPDNFQSRRPNTSFCFLDIRSPGLGDTAMYLCATSRGQGGYNEQFFGPGTRLTVL.

J is TRBJ1-1 and V is TRBV12-3 or TRBV12-4; D perhaps matches TRBD1 (6 bases). V dropped 5 bases and J dropped 0 bases, with 16 bases sitting between them. This CDR3 has 16 amino acids. DNA for the CDR3: TGTGCCAGCAGTCCAACAGGGTCTAACATGAACACTGAAGCTTTCTTT. Protein: CASSPTGSNMNTEAFF.

This chain connects TRBV20-1 to TRBJ2-1, with 9 bases that match TRBD2. V gave up 1 base and J gave up 6 bases; unmatched junction bases: 13. CDR1 and CDR2 (germline): DFQATT, SNEGSKA (reference sequence). This CDR3 comprises 17 residues. The CDR3 reads CSARGAPLAGRGNEQFF. Here the CDR3 DNA reads TGCAGTGCTAGAGGCGCCCCTCTAGCGGGAAGAGGCAATGAGCAGTTCTTC.